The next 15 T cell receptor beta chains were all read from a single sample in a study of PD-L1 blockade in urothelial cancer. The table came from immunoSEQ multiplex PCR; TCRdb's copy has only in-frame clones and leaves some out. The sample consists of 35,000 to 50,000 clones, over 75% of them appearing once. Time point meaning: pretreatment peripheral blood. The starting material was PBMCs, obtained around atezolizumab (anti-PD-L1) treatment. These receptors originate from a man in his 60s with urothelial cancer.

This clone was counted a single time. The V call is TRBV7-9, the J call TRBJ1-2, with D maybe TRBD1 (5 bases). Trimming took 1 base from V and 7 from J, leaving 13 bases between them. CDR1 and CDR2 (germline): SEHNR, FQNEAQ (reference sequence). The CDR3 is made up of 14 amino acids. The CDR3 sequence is CASSLEQGLRGYTF. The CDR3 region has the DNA TGTGCCAGCAGCTTAGAGCAGGGATTGCGTGGCTACACCTTC.

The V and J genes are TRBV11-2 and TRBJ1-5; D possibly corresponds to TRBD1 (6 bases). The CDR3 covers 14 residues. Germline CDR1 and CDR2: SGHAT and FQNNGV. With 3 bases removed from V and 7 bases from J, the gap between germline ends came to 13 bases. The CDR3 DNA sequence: TGTGCCAGCAGCTTGGAGCCCACAGGGCAGCCCCAGCATTTT. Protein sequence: CASSLEPTGQPQHF.

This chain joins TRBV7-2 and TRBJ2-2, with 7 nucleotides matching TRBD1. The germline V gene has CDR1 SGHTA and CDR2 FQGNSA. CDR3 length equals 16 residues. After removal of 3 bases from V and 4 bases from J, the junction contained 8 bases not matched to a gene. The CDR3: CASSFQTGWSTGELFF. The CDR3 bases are TGTGCCAGCAGCTTCCAGACAGGGTGGAGCACCGGGGAGCTGTTTTTT.

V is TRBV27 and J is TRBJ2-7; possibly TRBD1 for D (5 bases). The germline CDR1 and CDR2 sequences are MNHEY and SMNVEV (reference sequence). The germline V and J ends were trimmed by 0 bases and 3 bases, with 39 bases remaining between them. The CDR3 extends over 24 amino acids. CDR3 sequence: CASSLSSSTNPLDSEKQRVYEQYF. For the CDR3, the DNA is TGTGCCAGCAGTTTATCGTCTTCAACGAACCCCCTCGACAGTGAAAAACAAAGGGTCTACGAGCAGTACTTC.

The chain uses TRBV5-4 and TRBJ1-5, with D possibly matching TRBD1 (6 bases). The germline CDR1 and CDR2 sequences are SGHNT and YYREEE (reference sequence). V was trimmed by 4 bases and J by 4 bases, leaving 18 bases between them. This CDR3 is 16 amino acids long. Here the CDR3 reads CASSPQGFALNQPQHF. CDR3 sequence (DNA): TGTGCCAGCAGCCCACAGGGCTTTGCCTTGAATCAGCCCCAGCATTTT.

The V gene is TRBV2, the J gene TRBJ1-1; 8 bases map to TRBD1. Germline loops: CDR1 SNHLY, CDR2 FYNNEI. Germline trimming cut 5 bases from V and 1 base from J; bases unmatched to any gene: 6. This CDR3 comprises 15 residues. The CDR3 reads CASSTDRGRNTEAFF. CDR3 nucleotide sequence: TGTGCCAGCAGTACCGACAGGGGTCGGAACACTGAAGCTTTCTTT.

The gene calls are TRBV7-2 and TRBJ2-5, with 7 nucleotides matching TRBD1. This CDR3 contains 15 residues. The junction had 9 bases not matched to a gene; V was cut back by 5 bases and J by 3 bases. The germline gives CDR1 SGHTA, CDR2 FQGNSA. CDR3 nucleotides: TGTGCCAGCAGCACGACCGGGACAGCAAAAGAGACCCAGTACTTC. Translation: CASSTTGTAKETQYF.

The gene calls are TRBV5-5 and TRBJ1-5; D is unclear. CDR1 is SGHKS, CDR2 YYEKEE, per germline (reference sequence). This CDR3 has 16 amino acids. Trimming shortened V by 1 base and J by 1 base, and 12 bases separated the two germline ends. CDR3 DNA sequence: TGTGCCAGCAGCTTGATATCAGGAACAAGCAATCAGCCCCAGCATTTT. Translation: CASSLISGTSNQPQHF.

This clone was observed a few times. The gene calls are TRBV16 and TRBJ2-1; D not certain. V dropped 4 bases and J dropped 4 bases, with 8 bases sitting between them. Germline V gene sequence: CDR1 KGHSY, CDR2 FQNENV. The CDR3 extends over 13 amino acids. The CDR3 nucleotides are TGTGCCAGCAGCCCGACAAGTTACAATGAGCAGTTCTTC. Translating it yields CASSPTSYNEQFF.

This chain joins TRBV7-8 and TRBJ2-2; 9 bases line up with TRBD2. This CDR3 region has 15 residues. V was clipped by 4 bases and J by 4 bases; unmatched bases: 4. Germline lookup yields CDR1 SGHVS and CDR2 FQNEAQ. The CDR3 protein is CASSWGLATTGELFF. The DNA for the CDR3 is TGTGCCAGCAGCTGGGGACTAGCTACCACCGGGGAGCTGTTTTTT.

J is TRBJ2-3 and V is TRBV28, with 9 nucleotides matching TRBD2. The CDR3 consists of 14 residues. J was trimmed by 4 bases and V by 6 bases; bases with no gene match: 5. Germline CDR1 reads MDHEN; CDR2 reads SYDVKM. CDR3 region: CASRRAGGPDTQYF. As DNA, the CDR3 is TGTGCCAGCAGGAGGGCGGGAGGGCCAGATACGCAGTATTTT.

The CDR3 loop reads CASSSPDRVRVYF. The CDR3 coding sequence is TGTGCCAGCAGTTCCCCGGACAGGGTAAGGGTGTACTTC. The rearrangement uses TRBV28 and TRBJ2-7, with TRBD1 matching over 8 bases. Trimming removed 4 bases from V and 12 bases from J; junction bases left unmatched: 11. The germline V gene encodes CDR1 MDHEN and CDR2 SYDVKM. This CDR3 is 13 amino acids long.

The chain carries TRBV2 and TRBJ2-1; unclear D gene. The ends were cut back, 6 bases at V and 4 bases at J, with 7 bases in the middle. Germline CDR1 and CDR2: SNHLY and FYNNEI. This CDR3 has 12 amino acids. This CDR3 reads CASRSSYNEQFF. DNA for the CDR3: TGTGCCAGCAGATCGAGTTACAATGAGCAGTTCTTC.

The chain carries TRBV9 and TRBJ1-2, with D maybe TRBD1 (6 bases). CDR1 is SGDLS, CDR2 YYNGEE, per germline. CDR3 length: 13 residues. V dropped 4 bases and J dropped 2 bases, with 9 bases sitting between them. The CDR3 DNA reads TGTGCCAGCAGCCCGGACAGAAACTATGGCTACACCTTC. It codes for CASSPDRNYGYTF.

In DNA, the CDR3 is TGCGCCAGCAGTCAACTAGGGGCTCGCGGCTACACCTTC. Residues: CASSQLGARGYTF. This rearrangement joins TRBV4-3 to TRBJ1-2, with a tentative D call TRBD1 (5 bases). CDR1 is LGHNA, CDR2 YSLEER, per germline. V dropped 6 bases and J dropped 8 bases, with 16 bases sitting between them. This CDR3 spans 13 amino acids.